The clone carrying this TCR beta chain is called medium-sized based on its frequency. Its antigen is as yet unknown. These data belong to a study of CXCR3-negative and CXCR3-positive naive CD8 T cells. Points from the study as a whole: CXCR3-positive naive cells had TRB CDR3s that were more hydrophobic than CXCR3-negative naive cells had. Memory CD8+ cells showed much lower diversity, while both naive subsets were comparably high.

Researchers reported sorting every CD8+ T cell subset in triplicate, 300,000 to 350,000 cells per sort. The TRB libraries of cDNA were built by UMI-labeled 5' RACE. TCRdb re-called the 5' RACE reads; one entry per CDR3 protein, DNA not given. Listed are 7,000 to 9,000 distinct CDR3 sequences; about 2.4% falls within the top ten. CDR1 and CDR2 (germline): SQVTM, ANQGSEA. This CDR3 is 14 amino acids long. The receptor was isolated from a human donor in good health. Some clones in this sample may be carry-over from other donors' samples. This chain links TRBV29-1 with TRBJ2-1; lacking DNA, the TRBD1 call made by TCRdb goes unchecked. Sample: naive CXCR3- CD8+ T cells from blood. Subset indicated: CD45RO-CCR7+CD27+CD95- naive CD8+ T cells lacking CXCR3 (TNR3-). Here the CDR3 reads CSGSDGANYNEQFF.